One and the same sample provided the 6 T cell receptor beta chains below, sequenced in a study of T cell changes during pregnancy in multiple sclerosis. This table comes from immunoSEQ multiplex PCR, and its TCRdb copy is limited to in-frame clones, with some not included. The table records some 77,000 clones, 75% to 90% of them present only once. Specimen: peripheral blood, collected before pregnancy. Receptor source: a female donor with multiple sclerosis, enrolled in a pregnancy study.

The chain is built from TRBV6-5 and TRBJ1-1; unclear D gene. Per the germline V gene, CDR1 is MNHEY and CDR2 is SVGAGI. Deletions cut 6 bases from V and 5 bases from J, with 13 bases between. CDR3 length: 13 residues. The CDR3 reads CASSQRPGTEAFF. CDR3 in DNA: TGTGCCAGCAGCCAAAGGCCGGGGACTGAAGCTTTCTTT.

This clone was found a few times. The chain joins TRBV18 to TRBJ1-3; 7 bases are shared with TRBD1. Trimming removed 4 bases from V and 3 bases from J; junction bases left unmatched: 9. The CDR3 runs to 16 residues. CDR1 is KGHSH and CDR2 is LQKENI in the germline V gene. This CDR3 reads CASSLSTGLGGNTIYF. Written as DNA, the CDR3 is TGTGCCAGCTCACTCTCGACAGGGCTGGGTGGAAACACCATATATTTT.

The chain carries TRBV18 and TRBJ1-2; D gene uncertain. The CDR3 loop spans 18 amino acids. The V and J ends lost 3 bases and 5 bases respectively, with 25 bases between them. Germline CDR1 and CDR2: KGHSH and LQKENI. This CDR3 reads CASSPPQRVMSSKYGYTF. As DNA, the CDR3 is TGTGCCAGCTCACCGCCACAGAGGGTAATGTCGAGTAAATATGGCTACACCTTC.

The CDR3 protein is CASSYSVRGEAFF. DNA for the CDR3: TGTGCCAGCAGTTACTCGGTACGGGGTGAAGCTTTCTTT. J is TRBJ1-1 and V is TRBV6-5; D unclear. The ends were cut back, 0 bases at V and 7 bases at J, with 9 bases in the middle. Germline lookup yields CDR1 MNHEY and CDR2 SVGAGI. The CDR3 runs to 13 residues.

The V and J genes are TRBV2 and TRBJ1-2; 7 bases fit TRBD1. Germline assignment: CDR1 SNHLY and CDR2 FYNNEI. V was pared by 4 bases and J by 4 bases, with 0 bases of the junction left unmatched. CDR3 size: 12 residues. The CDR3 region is CASSGQGYGYTF. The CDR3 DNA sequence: TGTGCCAGCAGTGGACAGGGCTATGGCTACACCTTC.

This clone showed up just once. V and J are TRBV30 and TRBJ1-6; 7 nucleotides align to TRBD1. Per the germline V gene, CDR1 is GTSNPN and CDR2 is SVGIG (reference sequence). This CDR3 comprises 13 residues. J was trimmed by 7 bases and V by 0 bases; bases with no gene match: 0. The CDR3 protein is CAWSVTGNSPLHF. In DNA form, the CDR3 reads TGTGCCTGGAGTGTGACAGGGAATTCACCCCTCCACTTT.